The 3 T cell receptor beta chains given below trace back to one sample, sequenced in a study of T cells in Graves' hyperthyroidism and ophthalmopathy. Template material for amplifying TCR beta CDR3 regions consisted of RNA transcripts. The HTBI primer set drove a first-round RT-PCR of the TCR CDR3. TCRdb reprocessed the multiplex PCR reads via MiXCR and lists one record per CDR3 protein. Of 350,000 or so distinct CDR3 sequences detected, about a sixth appear once; the ten largest clones hold around a third. Sequencing was done on a sample of blood. The receptor set was obtained from a woman aged 25 to 39 with Graves' hyperthyroidism that later progressed to Graves' ophthalmopathy.

This clonotype was found a few times. The chain couples TRBV19 to TRBJ2-1; TRBD2 matches at 9 bases. V gave up 5 bases and J gave up 6 bases; unmatched junction bases: 8. Looked up from germline, CDR1 is LNHDA and CDR2 is SQIVND (reference sequence). The CDR3 contains 15 residues. Written as DNA, the CDR3 is TGTGCCAGTAGTCCGGGACTAGCAAATATCAATGAGCAGTTCTTC. Its protein product is CASSPGLANINEQFF.

This clonotype has at least ten counts. The chain links TRBV5-1 to TRBJ2-1; D is unresolved. This CDR3 has 13 amino acids. V was cut by 4 bases and J by 3 bases, with 8 bases left in between. From germline, CDR1 is SGHRS and CDR2 YFSETQ. CDR3 loop: CASSAGFYNEQFF. The CDR3 coding sequence is TGCGCCAGCAGCGCCGGATTCTACAATGAGCAGTTCTTC.

The V call is TRBV7-9, the J call TRBJ1-2; no firm D call. Trimming took 2 bases from V and 7 from J, leaving 8 bases between them. The CDR3 is 12 amino acids. Germline V gene sequence: CDR1 SEHNR, CDR2 FQNEAQ (reference sequence). CDR3 amino acids: CASSLLGSGYTF. For the CDR3, the DNA is TGTGCCAGCAGCTTACTGGGGAGTGGCTACACCTTC.